Presented here are 5 T cell receptor beta chains from one specimen sequenced in a study of graft-versus-host responses after intestinal transplantation. Measured with immunoSEQ multiplex PCR; TCRdb has only the in-frame clones, and not every one. The sample yields over 55,000 clones, approximately 87% seen once. These receptors have no known antigen. Source: unstimulated CD4+ T cells sorted from spleen or lymph node cells, taken before transplant. The source is a human donor who was the organ donor for an intestinal transplant.

This chain connects TRBV5-6 to TRBJ1-1; perhaps TRBD1 as D (5 bases). Trimming took 3 bases from V and 6 from J, leaving 15 bases between them. Germline CDR1 and CDR2: SGHDT and YYEEEE. The length of the CDR3 is 14 residues. The CDR3 reads CASSSRRGLAEAFF. The CDR3 nucleotides are TGTGCCAGCAGCTCAAGACGGGGACTTGCTGAAGCTTTCTTT.

This clone was seen a handful of times. The chain employs TRBV5-6 and TRBJ1-6; no definite D call. Trimming left V 0 bases short and J 9 bases short, with 4 bases between. CDR3 size: 12 residues. Germline V gives CDR1 SGHDT, CDR2 YYEEEE. The DNA for the CDR3 is TGTGCCAGCAGCTTGGGAGTTTCACCCCTCCACTTT. Translating gives CASSLGVSPLHF.

This chain connects TRBV7-6 to TRBJ2-2, with D maybe TRBD1 (6 bases). The CDR3 length is 15 residues. Germline V CDR1 and CDR2: SGHVS, FNYEAQ. Trimming removed 5 bases at V and 8 bases at J, with 18 bases between. CDR3 sequence (DNA): TGTGCCAGCAGCCCCAGGGACATCAATCGGGGGGAGCTGTTTTTT. Encoded protein: CASSPRDINRGELFF.

This clone has just a few counts. The chain joins TRBV2 to TRBJ2-1, with 7 bases that match TRBD2. After removal of 4 bases from V and 8 bases from J, the junction contained 8 bases not matched to a gene. Per the germline V gene, CDR1 is SNHLY and CDR2 is FYNNEI. This CDR3 has 14 amino acids. The CDR3 loop is CASSGGGGLDEQFF. The CDR3 DNA follows: TGTGCCAGCAGTGGTGGGGGGGGATTGGATGAGCAGTTCTTC.

The chain uses TRBV2 and TRBJ1-2, with TRBD1 matching 7 bases. CDR1 and CDR2 from the germline V gene are SNHLY and FYNNEI. The CDR3 is 13 residues long. V lost 7 bases and J lost 7; bases outside the gene matches: 9. The CDR3 loop reads CASKGARTGGYTF. DNA for the CDR3: TGTGCCAGCAAGGGGGCCAGAACAGGTGGCTACACCTTC.